A selection of T cell receptor beta chains follows, all from one sample in a study of OX40 agonist ivuxolimab in advanced cancers. The method was immunoSEQ multiplex PCR; TCRdb's version includes in-frame clones alone and lacks a portion of them. The table has 65,000 to 95,000 clones, around four fifths seen once. The starting material was CD4+ or CD8+ T cells sorted from blood, obtained in a trial of the OX40 agonist ivuxolimab. These receptors all stem from an adult with an advanced solid tumor such as melanoma, head and neck, liver or kidney cancer. Both conserved end residues are trimmed from each CDR3. D genes are given only for firm matches.

v_gene	d_gene	j_gene	len	CDR3aa
TRBV6-6	NA	NA	10	ASSSYSYEQY
TRBV7-9	TRBD2	TRBJ2-7	14	ASSRWRGSTSYEQY
TRBV7-9	TRBD1	TRBJ1-3	13	ARALPLGQGNTIY
TRBV7-2	NA	TRBJ1-6	14	ASSFNAAGLNSPLH
TRBV2	NA	TRBJ1-5	12	ASSDRYGNQPQH
TRBV7-2	TRBD1	TRBJ1-5	14	ASSLETGALAQPQH
TRBV5-4	TRBD2	TRBJ2-7	13	ASSPRGGSSYEQY
TRBV5-4	NA	TRBJ1-2	12	ASSLGGRGRGYT
TRBV28	NA	TRBJ1-1	11	ASSLGGWAEAF
TRBV29-1	NA	TRBJ2-7	10	SGGRGLGEQY
TRBV7-6	NA	TRBJ2-7	12	ASSSTGASYEQY
TRBV28	NA	TRBJ2-5	12	ASRGGRSRETQY
TRBV19	TRBD1	TRBJ2-3	14	ASSSPRQGRTDTQY
TRBV10-3	NA	TRBJ2-7	11	AISIQSSYEQY
TRBV6-1	NA	TRBJ1-5	10	ASSQRGGSQH
TRBV19	NA	TRBJ1-1	12	ASRASRGFGEAF
TRBV6-9	TRBD2	TRBJ2-1	14	ASSSPLAGLYNEQF
TRBV6-5	TRBD2	TRBJ2-5	13	ASSYRSGSGETQY
TRBV28	NA	TRBJ1-2	10	ASDGAFYGYT
TRBV5-1	NA	TRBJ2-1	14	ASSPVAAGSYNEQF
TRBV9	NA	TRBJ2-4	13	ASSDEGGRWNIQY
TRBV11-3	NA	TRBJ1-2	11	ASSLGTNYGYT
TRBV4-2	NA	TRBJ2-7	14	ASSQVRTGSGGEQY
TRBV18	NA	TRBJ1-6	12	ASSPVQDRSPLH
TRBV5-1	NA	TRBJ2-7	11	ASSLGQGGEQY
TRBV30	TRBD2	TRBJ2-5	9	AWRREGTQY
TRBV20-1	NA	TRBJ1-1	9	SAPWGGSAF
TRBV6-5	NA	TRBJ2-6	14	ASSYSMGTGANVLT
TRBV25-1	TRBD1	TRBJ1-2	11	ASSDWTGTRYT
TRBV11-2	TRBD1	TRBJ2-7	12	ASSSRQGSYEQY
TRBV6-5	NA	TRBJ1-3	13	ASTLGGSSGNTIY
TRBV23-1	TRBD1	TRBJ1-1	14	ASRLTTGEGGTEAF
TRBV7-2	NA	TRBJ1-1	12	ASSSLQGRGEAF
TRBV29-1	NA	TRBJ1-1	10	SVDAGRTEAF
TRBV5-5	NA	TRBJ2-5	11	ASSFQGQETQY
TRBV5-1	NA	TRBJ1-2	14	ASSLDPGGYDYGYT
TRBV7-4	NA	TRBJ2-3	13	ASSLLGLGTDTQY
TRBV2	NA	TRBJ1-5	12	ASSSDRINQPQH
TRBV30	NA	TRBJ1-2	11	AWSPGTLYGYT
TRBV6-4	NA	TRBJ2-2	14	ASSDQGGLNTGELF
TRBV29-1	NA	TRBJ1-5	13	RLPQRPDSNQPQH
TRBV7-9	TRBD1	TRBJ2-7	13	ASSPGGQGAGEQY
TRBV5-1	TRBD2	TRBJ2-3	14	ASSPGLAGTTDTQY
TRBV18	TRBD1	TRBJ1-1	10	ASSRDRVEAF
TRBV30	TRBD1	TRBJ2-1	11	AWGTGGDNEQF
TRBV4-3	NA	TRBJ1-4	14	ASSQVYGREEKKLF
TRBV5-4	TRBD1	TRBJ2-3	15	ASSLVGTGHSTDTQY
TRBV28	NA	TRBJ1-6	12	ASSLSSYNSPLH
TRBV2	TRBD1	TRBJ1-5	11	ASGDSPNQPQH
TRBV6-1	NA	TRBJ2-2	11	ASSVRVSGELF
TRBV11-3	NA	TRBJ2-7	10	ASSDSSYEQY
TRBV6-6	NA	TRBJ2-7	12	ASNLDGTEHEQY
TRBV4-2	NA	TRBJ1-1	15	ASSQEGQGGENTEAF